The 23 T cell receptor beta chains presented below share a single source sample, sequenced in a study of shared clonotypes between healthy human individuals. TCRdb's copy holds only in-frame clones and misses some; the assay was immunoSEQ multiplex PCR. This table holds some 1,900,000 clones, around 96% found once. Cells designated naive CD8 were CD45RO-negative and were positively selected for CCR7, with terminally differentiated effector memory CD45RA+ cells excluded. The sequenced sample consisted of naive CD8+ T cells sorted from blood. These TCRs come from a man aged 18 to 30 in good health.

The rearrangement links TRBV7-2 to TRBJ2-4, with TRBD1 matching over 8 bases. Germline V gene sequence: CDR1 SGHTA, CDR2 FQGNSA. The CDR3 is made up of 15 amino acids. J lost 7 bases, V lost 5 bases, and 10 bases had no gene match. Here the CDR3 DNA reads TGTGCCAGCAGCCACTCGGACAGGGAGGTGAACATTCAGTACTTC. This translates into CASSHSDREVNIQYF.

V gene TRBV6-5 combines with J gene TRBJ2-7; D call uncertain. V was trimmed by 10 bases and J by 2 bases, leaving 12 bases between them. The CDR3 has 12 residues. Germline V lookup: CDR1 MNHEY, CDR2 SVGAGI. The CDR3 region has the DNA TGTGCCACCTCCGGCGTGGCCTACGAGCAGTACTTC. Residues: CATSGVAYEQYF.

With respect to this clone: One end of the junction varies from germline; a read error may be responsible. This chain uses TRBV6-1 with TRBJ2-1; the match to TRBD2 covers 7 bases. Germline values: CDR1 MNHNS, CDR2 SASEGT. CDR3 size: 15 residues. CDR3 nucleotide sequence: TGTGCCAGCCGTGAAACGGGGGGACCTTACAATGAGCAGTTCTTC. It translates to CASRETGGPYNEQFF.

The genes are TRBV27 and TRBJ2-7; D not certain. Trimming took 5 bases from V and 2 from J, leaving 10 bases between them. The CDR3 covers 13 residues. The germline V gene encodes CDR1 MNHEY and CDR2 SMNVEV (reference sequence). CDR3 coding DNA: TGTGCCAGCAGTAGCCTCGGTACCTACGAGCAGTACTTC. As protein: CASSSLGTYEQYF.

This clone was detected once. V gene TRBV7-9 combines with J gene TRBJ1-5; no firm D call. There are 13 residues in the CDR3. Germline assignment: CDR1 SEHNR and CDR2 FQNEAQ (reference sequence). The V end lost 11 bases, the J end lost 1 base, and 12 bases lay between the germline ends. CDR3 DNA: TGTGCCTCCCGAGGCGGGAGCAATCAGCCCCAGCATTTT. Translation: CASRGGSNQPQHF.

V usage is TRBV4-3 and J usage is TRBJ2-1; D possibly corresponds to TRBD2 (6 bases). In germline, CDR1 is LGHNA, CDR2 YSLEER. The CDR3 consists of 16 residues. Trimming took 1 base from V and 5 from J, leaving 15 bases between them. The CDR3 sequence is CASSQVLAVLHNEQFF. Written as DNA, the CDR3 is TGCGCCAGCAGCCAAGTACTAGCAGTTCTCCACAATGAGCAGTTCTTC.

As to this clone: Other DNA variants within this sample encode the same CDR3. The chain is built from TRBV28 and TRBJ1-6; 8 nucleotides match TRBD1. Germline assignment: CDR1 MDHEN and CDR2 SYDVKM. J gave up 0 bases and V 5 bases, and 3 bases lay outside the gene matches. The CDR3 has 16 amino acids. The CDR3 DNA is TGTGCCAGCAGTCGACAGGGGAGCTCCTATAATTCACCCCTCCACTTT. Its protein is CASSRQGSSYNSPLHF.

The chain employs TRBV28 and TRBJ1-4, with unresolved D. CDR1 and CDR2 from the germline V gene are MDHEN and SYDVKM. The CDR3 is 16 amino acids. Trimming took off 4 bases at V and 9 bases at J, with 21 bases between the two ends. The CDR3 DNA is TGTGCCAGCAGTTCCGAGGTGGAGTTAGGTGCCCAAAAACTGTTTTTT. Its protein product is CASSSEVELGAQKLFF.

This chain connects TRBV7-2 to TRBJ2-7, with D possibly matching TRBD1 (5 bases). V dropped 5 bases and J dropped 4 bases, with 18 bases sitting between them. Germline CDR1 is SGHTA and CDR2 is FQGNSA. This CDR3 has 15 residues. Here the CDR3 reads CASSTGISRVYEQYF. Here the CDR3 DNA reads TGTGCCAGCAGCACCGGTATTAGCAGGGTTTACGAGCAGTACTTC.

The chain employs TRBV5-6 and TRBJ2-5, with 7 bases identical to TRBD2. Germline trimming cut 3 bases from V and 5 bases from J; bases unmatched to any gene: 10. The CDR3 totals 15 residues. In germline, CDR1 is SGHDT, CDR2 YYEEEE. CDR3 sequence: CASSWPQARGETQYF. CDR3 DNA: TGTGCCAGCAGCTGGCCACAGGCGCGGGGGGAGACCCAGTACTTC.

V gene TRBV10-2 combines with J gene TRBJ2-7, with TRBD1 matching over 8 bases. Per germline, CDR1 WSHSY and CDR2 SAAADI. J lost 0 bases, V lost 6 bases, and 4 bases had no gene match. This CDR3 region has 14 residues. The CDR3 spells CASSAGQVSYEQYF. In DNA, the CDR3 is TGCGCCAGCAGCGCGGGACAGGTCTCCTACGAGCAGTACTTC.

The genes are TRBV5-1 and TRBJ2-7, with D possibly being TRBD2 (5 bases). The CDR3 loop spans 14 amino acids. The germline gives CDR1 SGHRS, CDR2 YFSETQ. Trimming cost V 7 bases and J 3 bases, with 17 bases left between them. CDR3 sequence reads: CASYDGGLYYEQYF. Here the CDR3 DNA reads TGCGCCAGCTATGACGGAGGCCTATACTACGAGCAGTACTTC.

The chain is built from TRBV7-9 and TRBJ1-2; 7 positions agree with TRBD1. The V segment lost 3 bases and the J segment 2 bases; nucleotides outside the gene matches: 3. CDR3 length: 14 amino acids. Per germline, CDR1 SEHNR and CDR2 FQNEAQ (reference sequence). CDR3 DNA: TGTGCCAGCAGCTTGACAGGGAAAAACTATGGCTACACCTTC. It translates to CASSLTGKNYGYTF.

This clone was seen a single time. Other DNA variants within this sample encode the same CDR3. This chain joins TRBV4-3 and TRBJ1-1; no firm D call. Trimming stripped 1 base from V and 1 base from J, with 7 bases between. The CDR3 sequence is 14 residues long. Germline V CDR1 and CDR2: LGHNA, YSLEER. This CDR3 reads CASSQVGENTEAFF. DNA of the CDR3: TGCGCCAGCAGCCAAGTGGGAGAGAACACTGAAGCTTTCTTT.

This clone appeared once. The V gene is TRBV4-3, the J gene TRBJ2-2; 8 nucleotides agree with TRBD2. J lost 2 bases, V lost 3 bases, and 5 bases had no gene match. CDR1 LGHNA and CDR2 YSLEER come from the germline V gene. CDR3 length: 16 residues. The CDR3 sequence: CASSQLAGPNTGELFF. The CDR3 DNA follows: TGCGCCAGCAGCCAGTTAGCGGGACCCAACACCGGGGAGCTGTTTTTT.

The chain couples TRBV5-4 to TRBJ2-7, with 9 bases matching TRBD1. V lost 3 bases to trimming and J lost 7 bases; unmatched junction nucleotides: 8. CDR1 is SGHNT, CDR2 YYREEE, per germline (reference sequence). The CDR3 is 14 residues long. For the CDR3, the DNA is TGTGCCAGCAGCTCCGGGACAGGGCCTTTGGAGCAGTACTTC. It specifies CASSSGTGPLEQYF.

The gene calls are TRBV5-5 and TRBJ1-2; weak D call: TRBD1 (5 bases). From germline, CDR1 is SGHKS and CDR2 YYEKEE (reference sequence). With 4 bases removed from V and 0 bases from J, the gap between germline ends came to 13 bases. The CDR3 spans 15 residues. The CDR3 spells CASSTRDDANYGYTF. As DNA, the CDR3 is TGTGCCAGCAGCACCCGGGACGACGCTAACTATGGCTACACCTTC.

J is TRBJ2-7 and V is TRBV29-1; 7 nucleotides match TRBD2. CDR3 length: 14 residues. V was pared by 4 bases and J by 3 bases, with 9 bases of the junction left unmatched. Looked up from germline, CDR1 is SQVTM and CDR2 is ANQGSEA. In DNA, the CDR3 is TGCAGCGTTGGACCAGCGGGGAGCATCTACGAGCAGTACTTC. It codes for CSVGPAGSIYEQYF.

V gene TRBV4-1 combines with J gene TRBJ2-3; possible D gene TRBD1, 6 bases. V lost 1 base and J lost 11, with 13 bases in between. The germline CDR1 and CDR2 sequences are MGHRA and YSYEKL. This CDR3 has 13 residues. CDR3 loop: CASSQAHREMQYF. The CDR3 DNA is TGCGCCAGCAGCCAAGCTCACAGGGAAATGCAGTATTTT.

The chain combines TRBV6-1 with TRBJ1-6; D is unresolved. V dropped 4 bases and J dropped 0 bases, with 16 bases sitting between them. Germline V lookup: CDR1 MNHNS, CDR2 SASEGT. The length of the CDR3 is 18 residues. The CDR3: CASSVSLQMNSYNSPLHF. In DNA form, the CDR3 reads TGTGCCAGCAGTGTATCCCTACAGATGAACTCCTATAATTCACCCCTCCACTTT.

The chain links TRBV5-5 to TRBJ2-5, with D maybe TRBD2 (5 bases). Trimming removed 3 bases at V and 2 bases at J, with 20 bases between. CDR3 size: 17 residues. From germline, CDR1 is SGHKS and CDR2 YYEKEE (reference sequence). The chain's CDR3 is CASSSPPEDLLQETQYF. The CDR3 DNA sequence: TGTGCCAGCAGCTCGCCCCCCGAGGACTTACTGCAAGAGACCCAGTACTTC.

The rearrangement links TRBV10-2 to TRBJ2-7; 7 bases are a match to TRBD1. The germline V gene encodes CDR1 WSHSY and CDR2 SAAADI. Losses at the gene ends were 3 bases for V and 4 bases for J; bases not matched to a gene: 3. The CDR3 has 13 residues. Here the CDR3 DNA reads TGCGCCAGCAGTGACCTCAGGGGGTACGAGCAGTACTTC. Encoded protein: CASSDLRGYEQYF.

The J gene is TRBJ2-1, the V gene TRBV28, with no clear D. CDR3 size: 14 residues. Germline assignment: CDR1 MDHEN and CDR2 SYDVKM. The ends were cut back, 2 bases at V and 4 bases at J, with 9 bases in the middle. The CDR3 reads CASSLGNGYNEQFF. The CDR3 nucleotides read TGTGCCAGCAGTTTAGGGAACGGTTACAATGAGCAGTTCTTC.